Reported below is one TCR beta chain. As yet, its antigen is unknown. The PCR was carried out with 60 Vbeta primers and 13 Jbeta primers. The assay was immunoSEQ multiplex PCR, and TCRdb's table has in-frame clones only and misses some. The sample has under 200,000 clones, under 80% seen once. The CDR3 spans 17 residues. The germline gives CDR1 LNHDA, CDR2 SQIVND (reference sequence). The ends lost 3 bases at V and 7 bases at J; junction bases unmatched: 10. The sample is drawn from a study of cytomegalovirus exposure and HLA in healthy donors. Across the whole study: Of all 400 or so donors who were genotyped, 75% to 90% belonged to the Caucasian-associated ancestry cluster.

General study findings and limits: Fewer N-insertions than the roughly 670-donor mean were reportedly shown by an Asian-associated ancestry cluster in a later analysis. Presence/absence analyses treated sequencing depth as roughly uniform across donors.

Material: PBMCs. The clonotype comes from a female donor in good health and CMV-seronegative. The V call is TRBV19, the J call TRBJ1-6; TRBD1 aligns across 9 bases. The CDR3 region is CASSISSGQGENSPLHF. CDR3 bases: TGTGCCAGTAGTATCTCTTCGGGACAGGGAGAGAATTCACCCCTCCACTTT. Together with reference TRBV19 and TRBJ1-6, the CDR3 gives the full variable domain: DGGITQSPKYLFRKEGQNVTLSCEQNLNHDAMYWYRQDPGQGLRLIYYSQIVNDFQKGDIAEGYSVSREKKESFPLTVTSAQKNPTAFYLCASSISSGQGENSPLHFGNGTRLTVT.